Detailed here is one TCR beta chain. This record belongs to a study of blood T cell repertoires in COVID-19. For the study at large: T cells, B-cell-depleted T cells, or PBMCs provided the cDNA or gDNA that served as material.

Sequencing used immunoSEQ multiplex PCR; TCRdb keeps in-frame clones, though not all of them. The table has around 77,000 clones, approximately 90% seen once. The CDR3 length is 12 residues. Germline V CDR1 and CDR2: MDHEN, SYDVKM. With 6 bases removed from V and 13 bases from J, the gap between germline ends came to 15 bases. Input material: peripheral blood. The origin of this receptor is a woman aged 60-70 years with active COVID-19. This chain connects TRBV28 to TRBJ2-2; the D gene is possibly TRBD2 (5 bases). CDR3 amino acids: CASSEGLTGLFF. The CDR3 DNA sequence: TGTGCCAGCAGCGAAGGACTCACCGGGCTGTTTTTT.